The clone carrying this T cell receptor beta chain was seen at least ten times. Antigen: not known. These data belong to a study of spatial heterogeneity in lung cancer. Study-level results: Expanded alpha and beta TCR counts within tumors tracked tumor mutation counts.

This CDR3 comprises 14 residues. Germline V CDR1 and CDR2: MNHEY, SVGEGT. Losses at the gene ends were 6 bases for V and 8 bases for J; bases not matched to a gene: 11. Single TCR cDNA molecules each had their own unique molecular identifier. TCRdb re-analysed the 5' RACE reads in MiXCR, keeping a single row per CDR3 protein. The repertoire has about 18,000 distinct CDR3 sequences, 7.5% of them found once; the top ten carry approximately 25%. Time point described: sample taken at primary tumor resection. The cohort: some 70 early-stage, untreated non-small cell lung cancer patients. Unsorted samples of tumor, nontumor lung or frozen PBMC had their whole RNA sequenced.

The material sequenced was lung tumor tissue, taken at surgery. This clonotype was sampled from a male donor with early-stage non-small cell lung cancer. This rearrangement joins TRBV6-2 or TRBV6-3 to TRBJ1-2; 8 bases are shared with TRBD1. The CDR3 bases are TGTGCCAGCAGGGAGACAGGGGCACAAGAAGGCTACACCTTC. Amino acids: CASRETGAQEGYTF.